This TCR beta chain comes out of a study of blood T cells in healthy people across ages. Next came a second PCR, run for about 6 to 11 cycles, which used a sample-barcoded 5' primer along with a J-beta primer mix. One entry per CDR3 protein, called by TCRdb with MiXCR from the 5' RACE reads. The sample records about 1.1 million distinct CDR3 sequences, 35% to 45% being singletons. Germline V gene sequence: CDR1 SQVTM, CDR2 ANQGSEA. The V gene lost 5 bases and the J gene lost 4 bases, with 18 bases spanning the gap. This CDR3 spans 14 amino acids. There are many counts of this clonotype. The specimen sequenced was blood. The sequence derives from a man between 18 and 29 years old in good health. The chain recombines TRBV29-1 with TRBJ2-7; perhaps TRBD1 as D (6 bases). The DNA for the CDR3 is TGCAGCGTTATACAGGGAGAAGGCGAATACGAGCAGTACTTC. Translated, it gives CSVIQGEGEYEQYF.